The 28 T cell receptor beta chains given below trace back to one sample, sequenced in a study of blood T cell repertoires in COVID-19. Here immunoSEQ multiplex PCR was the method, and the copy in TCRdb shows in-frame clones only, minus some. Of hundreds of thousands of clones in the sample, roughly 82% were seen once. Sequencing was carried out using peripheral blood. The receptors come from a woman between 65 and 79 years old with acute or convalescent COVID-19.

J is TRBJ1-2 and V is TRBV7-2, with TRBD1 as a possible D gene (6 bases). The germline V gene encodes CDR1 SGHTA and CDR2 FQGNSA. V lost 1 base, J lost 1 base, and 10 bases lay in between. The CDR3 extends over 15 amino acids. CDR3 DNA sequence: TGTGCCAGCAGCTTAGTGGACAGAGATAACTATGGCTACACCTTC. As protein: CASSLVDRDNYGYTF. Full variable domain (outside the CDR3, taken from reference TRBV7-2 and TRBJ1-2): GAGVSQSPSNKVTEKGKDVELRCDPISGHTALYWYRQSLGQGLEFLIYFQGNSAPDKSGLPSDRFSAERTGGSVSTLTIQRTQQEDSAVYLCASSLVDRDNYGYTFGSGTRLTVV.

A few counts support this clone. The chain carries TRBV5-6 and TRBJ2-7; a weak D match, TRBD1 (7 bases). The V end lost 4 bases, the J end lost 0 bases, and 20 bases lay between the germline ends. Germline-derived CDR1 and CDR2 are SGHDT and YYEEEE. CDR3 length: 17 amino acids. CDR3 sequence reads: CASSTPQGGLSSYEQYF. CDR3 sequence (DNA): TGTGCCAGCAGCACCCCCCAGGGGGGCTTGAGCTCCTACGAGCAGTACTTC.

The rearrangement joins TRBV6-2 or TRBV6-3 to TRBJ2-5, with 14 nucleotides matching TRBD2. The CDR3 spans 17 residues. Germline V gene sequence: CDR1 MNHEY, CDR2 SVGEGT. Unmatched junction bases numbered 8, after V lost 4 bases and J lost 4 bases. In DNA, the CDR3 is TGTGCCAGCAGTTTCCCGACTAGCGGGGGGGGTCGAGAGACCCAGTACTTC. Protein: CASSFPTSGGGRETQYF.

The chain joins TRBV18 to TRBJ2-5, with a possible D match to TRBD1 (6 bases). The CDR3 contains 15 residues. Germline CDR1 is KGHSH and CDR2 is LQKENI. The ends were cut back, 4 bases at V and 3 bases at J, with 15 bases in the middle. CDR3 coding DNA: TGTGCCAGCTCACTCCCAGGGGTGGGAGAAGAGACCCAGTACTTC. This sequence encodes CASSLPGVGEETQYF.

This clone occurred once. The chain is built from TRBV4-2 and TRBJ1-2; D is undetermined. CDR1 and CDR2 (germline): LGHNA, YNFKEQ. The CDR3 totals 16 residues. Trimming took off 0 bases at V and 5 bases at J, with 16 bases between the two ends. The CDR3 sequence is CASSQDLQLGFYGYTF. CDR3 DNA: TGTGCCAGCAGCCAAGACCTACAGTTGGGTTTTTATGGCTACACCTTC.

The chain recombines TRBV19 with TRBJ1-2; 9 bases fit TRBD1. V shed 5 bases, J shed 3 bases, and the junction held 7 bases outside the gene matches. The V gene's germline CDR1 is LNHDA and CDR2 SQIVND (reference sequence). The CDR3 length is 15 residues. CDR3 coding DNA: TGTGCCAGTAGTTTCCGCGGGACAGGGCACTATGGCTACACCTTC. This codes for CASSFRGTGHYGYTF.

This clone was detected once. The genes are TRBV9 and TRBJ1-1; 7 nucleotides match TRBD1. The V gene's germline CDR1 is SGDLS and CDR2 YYNGEE. V shed 0 bases, J shed 9 bases, and the junction held 5 bases outside the gene matches. The length of the CDR3 is 13 residues. CDR3 region: CASSVAAGGKAFF. The CDR3 nucleotides read TGTGCCAGCAGCGTAGCCGCAGGGGGGAAAGCTTTCTTT.

The chain recombines TRBV7-2 with TRBJ1-6; D not resolved. The CDR3 runs 13 residues. Germline-derived CDR1 and CDR2 are SGHTA and FQGNSA. Trimming removed 5 bases from V and 9 bases from J, with 11 bases in between. In DNA form, the CDR3 reads TGTGCCAGCAGCCCCCCGCGCGGTTCACCCCTCCACTTT. Residues: CASSPPRGSPLHF.

The CDR3 here is CASSLATGVYGDYTF. CDR3 nucleotides: TGTGCCAGTAGTCTCGCCACGGGGGTATATGGTGACTACACCTTC. The chain combines TRBV19 with TRBJ1-2; maybe TRBD1 (5 bases). V was shortened by 5 bases and J by 10 bases, with 23 bases between the two germline ends. CDR1 LNHDA and CDR2 SQIVND come from the germline V gene (reference sequence). The CDR3 contains 15 residues.

The rearrangement links TRBV5-4 to TRBJ1-4, with D tentatively TRBD1 (6 bases). The germline V gene encodes CDR1 SGHNT and CDR2 YYREEE (reference sequence). V lost 4 bases and J lost 4, with 11 bases in between. This CDR3 is 14 amino acids long. The CDR3 loop reads CASSAGDYNEKLFF. The DNA of the CDR3 is TGTGCCAGCAGCGCAGGGGACTATAATGAAAAACTGTTTTTT. The complete variable domain, with remaining parts taken from reference TRBV5-4 and TRBJ1-4, reads ETGVTQSPTHLIKTRGQQVTLRCSSQSGHNTVSWYQQALGQGPQFIFQYYREEENGRGNFPPRFSGLQFPNYSSELNVNALELDDSALYLCASSAGDYNEKLFFGSGTQLSVL.

The V gene is TRBV6-6, the J gene TRBJ1-2; D ambiguous. Between the trimmed V and J ends, which lost 5 bases and 3 bases, there was a span of 13 bases. The CDR3 covers 14 residues. The germline gives CDR1 MNHNY, CDR2 SVGAGI (reference sequence). CDR3 in DNA: TGTGCCAGCAGTCAACGTACAGTGGACTATGGCTACACCTTC. Translating gives CASSQRTVDYGYTF.

J is TRBJ1-2 and V is TRBV6-5; a weak D match, TRBD1 (6 bases). Germline assignment: CDR1 MNHEY and CDR2 SVGAGI. The V and J ends lost 8 bases and 7 bases respectively, with 20 bases between them. The CDR3 has 14 residues. CDR3 loop: CASAARGGRSGYTF. The CDR3 DNA reads TGTGCCAGCGCCGCGCGGGGGGGCAGATCTGGCTACACCTTC.

The chain combines TRBV6-2 or TRBV6-3 with TRBJ1-1; maybe TRBD1 (5 bases). Germline loops: CDR1 MNHEY, CDR2 SVGEGT. The CDR3 extends over 12 amino acids. V lost 4 bases, J lost 4 bases, and 7 bases lay in between. CDR3 region: CASSFGGTEAFF. In DNA form, the CDR3 reads TGTGCCAGCAGTTTCGGGGGCACTGAAGCTTTCTTT.

The J gene is TRBJ2-5, the V gene TRBV9; D is perhaps TRBD2 (6 bases). CDR3 length equals 13 residues. CDR1 SGDLS and CDR2 YYNGEE come from the germline V gene. V lost 0 bases and J 5 bases, leaving 8 bases between the germline ends. CDR3: CASSVDRGETQYF. CDR3 bases: TGTGCCAGCAGCGTAGATCGGGGGGAGACCCAGTACTTC.

On this clone itself: The same CDR3 arises from other DNA sequences in this sample as well. The chain is built from TRBV7-2 and TRBJ1-5, with 10 positions matching TRBD1. Trimming cost V 1 base and J 7 bases; bases outside gene matches: 4. This CDR3 comprises 15 residues. Germline V gene lookup returns CDR1 SGHTA and CDR2 FQGNSA. Written as DNA, the CDR3 is TGTGCCAGCAGCTTAGGACAGGGGGCAGGACAGCCCCAGCATTTT. It encodes CASSLGQGAGQPQHF.

The chain is built from TRBV24-1 and TRBJ1-2; 8 bases are shared with TRBD1. V lost 4 bases and J lost 7; bases outside the gene matches: 7. Germline V lookup: CDR1 KGHDR, CDR2 SFDVKD. The CDR3 contains 14 residues. CDR3 sequence reads: CATSESDRGGGYTF. The CDR3 nucleotides are TGTGCCACCAGTGAATCTGACAGGGGCGGTGGCTACACCTTC.

The chain links TRBV28 to TRBJ1-5; 9 bases are a match to TRBD1. Trimming at V came to 8 bases and at J to 0 bases, leaving 11 bases not matched to a gene. The CDR3 is 17 residues long. The germline CDR1 and CDR2 sequences are MDHEN and SYDVKM. The CDR3 nucleotides read TGTGCCAGCTCATTCCGCCGACAGGGGGTTAGCAATCAGCCCCAGCATTTT. Amino acids: CASSFRRQGVSNQPQHF.

The chain employs TRBV28 and TRBJ1-2; 7 bases are shared with TRBD1. The CDR3 contains 16 residues. The junction had 12 bases not matched to a gene; V was cut back by 6 bases and J by 2 bases. From germline, CDR1 is MDHEN and CDR2 SYDVKM. CDR3 coding DNA: TGTGCCAGCAGGCCCATAGACAGGGCCCTGAACTATGGCTACACCTTC. Protein sequence: CASRPIDRALNYGYTF.

The rearrangement links TRBV2 to TRBJ1-4; the D is unclear. This CDR3 comprises 15 residues. Trimming cost V 6 bases and J 9 bases, with 20 bases left between them. Germline-derived CDR1 and CDR2 are SNHLY and FYNNEI. CDR3 nucleotide sequence: TGTGCCAGCAGCACCGGGTCTAATGAGGGAAAAAAACTGTTTTTT. Protein product: CASSTGSNEGKKLFF. Combining the CDR3 with reference TRBV2 and TRBJ1-4 gives the whole variable domain EPEVTQTPSHQVTQMGQEVILRCVPISNHLYFYWYRQILGQKVEFLVSFYNNEISEKSEIFDDQFSVERPDGSNFTLKIRSTKLEDSAMYFCASSTGSNEGKKLFFGSGTQLSVL.

In this sample, this clone turned up once. The V call is TRBV18, the J call TRBJ1-3; 8 nucleotides agree with TRBD1. V was clipped by 3 bases and J by 0 bases; unmatched bases: 4. The CDR3 consists of 16 residues. Looked up from germline, CDR1 is KGHSH and CDR2 is LQKENI. For the CDR3, the DNA is TGTGCCAGCTCACCCCAGGGGGCTATCTCTGGAAACACCATATATTTT. This gives the protein CASSPQGAISGNTIYF.

This chain links TRBV5-4 with TRBJ1-1; D unclear. Germline V CDR1 and CDR2: SGHNT, YYREEE (reference sequence). This CDR3 is 14 amino acids long. V lost 4 bases and J lost 2, with 12 bases in between. Here the CDR3 DNA reads TGTGCCAGCAGCCTAAACACAGCAAACACTGAAGCTTTCTTT. It translates to CASSLNTANTEAFF.

The V and J genes are TRBV6-1 and TRBJ1-1; 7 nucleotides agree with TRBD1. Germline assignment: CDR1 MNHNS and CDR2 SASEGT. This CDR3 comprises 14 residues. Losses at the gene ends were 1 base for V and 4 bases for J; bases not matched to a gene: 3. This CDR3 reads CASSEGPGGTEAFF. Here the CDR3 DNA reads TGTGCCAGCAGTGAAGGGCCAGGGGGCACTGAAGCTTTCTTT.

This chain links TRBV3-1 (or the pseudogene TRBV3-2) with TRBJ2-1; 8 bases fit TRBD2. The germline V gene has CDR1 LGHDT and CDR2 YNNKEL (reference sequence). With V trimmed by 4 bases and J by 10 bases, 9 bases remained unmatched. The CDR3 has 14 amino acids. CDR3 loop: CASSLLTSADEQFF. CDR3 in DNA: TGTGCCAGCAGCCTACTGACTAGCGCAGACGAGCAGTTCTTC.

The chain carries TRBV28 and TRBJ1-1; no clear D. Germline assignment: CDR1 MDHEN and CDR2 SYDVKM. The germline V and J ends were trimmed by 11 bases and 2 bases, with 15 bases remaining between them. This CDR3 is built from 13 residues. The chain's CDR3 is CAYRSQLNTEAFF. CDR3 DNA sequence: TGTGCCTACCGGAGCCAACTAAACACTGAAGCTTTCTTT.

This clone occurred once. The DNA for the CDR3 is TGTGCCAGCTCACCAAGGAGGGAAGCAAATGAAAAACTGTTTTTT. This gives the protein CASSPRREANEKLFF. The chain joins TRBV18 to TRBJ1-4; D is unclear. Germline loops: CDR1 KGHSH, CDR2 LQKENI. Deletions cut 2 bases from V and 5 bases from J, with 12 bases between. The CDR3 sequence is 15 residues long.

This chain uses TRBV6-1 with TRBJ1-5, with unresolved D. Germline CDR1 is MNHNS and CDR2 is SASEGT. The CDR3 is 13 residues long. Trimming shortened V by 3 bases and J by 5 bases, and 8 bases separated the two germline ends. DNA of the CDR3: TGTGCCAGCAGTGATCTCGGGTATCAGCCCCAGCATTTT. Encoded protein: CASSDLGYQPQHF.

Only one count was recorded for this clone. This chain connects TRBV5-5 to TRBJ2-1; TRBD1 matches 7 bases. The trim removed 3 bases at V and 5 bases at J, leaving 11 bases unmatched. Germline assignment: CDR1 SGHKS and CDR2 YYEKEE (reference sequence). The CDR3 runs to 16 residues. The CDR3 nucleotides read TGTGCCAGCAGCTCACTACAGGGGCCCTTCAACAATGAGCAGTTCTTC. This gives the protein CASSSLQGPFNNEQFF.

This clone turned up a few times. J is TRBJ1-4 and V is TRBV27, with D possibly matching TRBD1 (5 bases). Per the germline V gene, CDR1 is MNHEY and CDR2 is SMNVEV (reference sequence). CDR3 size: 13 residues. V dropped 2 bases and J dropped 6 bases, with 7 bases sitting between them. The CDR3 loop is CASSLEGDEKLFF. In DNA, the CDR3 is TGTGCCAGCAGTTTAGAAGGGGATGAAAAACTGTTTTTT.